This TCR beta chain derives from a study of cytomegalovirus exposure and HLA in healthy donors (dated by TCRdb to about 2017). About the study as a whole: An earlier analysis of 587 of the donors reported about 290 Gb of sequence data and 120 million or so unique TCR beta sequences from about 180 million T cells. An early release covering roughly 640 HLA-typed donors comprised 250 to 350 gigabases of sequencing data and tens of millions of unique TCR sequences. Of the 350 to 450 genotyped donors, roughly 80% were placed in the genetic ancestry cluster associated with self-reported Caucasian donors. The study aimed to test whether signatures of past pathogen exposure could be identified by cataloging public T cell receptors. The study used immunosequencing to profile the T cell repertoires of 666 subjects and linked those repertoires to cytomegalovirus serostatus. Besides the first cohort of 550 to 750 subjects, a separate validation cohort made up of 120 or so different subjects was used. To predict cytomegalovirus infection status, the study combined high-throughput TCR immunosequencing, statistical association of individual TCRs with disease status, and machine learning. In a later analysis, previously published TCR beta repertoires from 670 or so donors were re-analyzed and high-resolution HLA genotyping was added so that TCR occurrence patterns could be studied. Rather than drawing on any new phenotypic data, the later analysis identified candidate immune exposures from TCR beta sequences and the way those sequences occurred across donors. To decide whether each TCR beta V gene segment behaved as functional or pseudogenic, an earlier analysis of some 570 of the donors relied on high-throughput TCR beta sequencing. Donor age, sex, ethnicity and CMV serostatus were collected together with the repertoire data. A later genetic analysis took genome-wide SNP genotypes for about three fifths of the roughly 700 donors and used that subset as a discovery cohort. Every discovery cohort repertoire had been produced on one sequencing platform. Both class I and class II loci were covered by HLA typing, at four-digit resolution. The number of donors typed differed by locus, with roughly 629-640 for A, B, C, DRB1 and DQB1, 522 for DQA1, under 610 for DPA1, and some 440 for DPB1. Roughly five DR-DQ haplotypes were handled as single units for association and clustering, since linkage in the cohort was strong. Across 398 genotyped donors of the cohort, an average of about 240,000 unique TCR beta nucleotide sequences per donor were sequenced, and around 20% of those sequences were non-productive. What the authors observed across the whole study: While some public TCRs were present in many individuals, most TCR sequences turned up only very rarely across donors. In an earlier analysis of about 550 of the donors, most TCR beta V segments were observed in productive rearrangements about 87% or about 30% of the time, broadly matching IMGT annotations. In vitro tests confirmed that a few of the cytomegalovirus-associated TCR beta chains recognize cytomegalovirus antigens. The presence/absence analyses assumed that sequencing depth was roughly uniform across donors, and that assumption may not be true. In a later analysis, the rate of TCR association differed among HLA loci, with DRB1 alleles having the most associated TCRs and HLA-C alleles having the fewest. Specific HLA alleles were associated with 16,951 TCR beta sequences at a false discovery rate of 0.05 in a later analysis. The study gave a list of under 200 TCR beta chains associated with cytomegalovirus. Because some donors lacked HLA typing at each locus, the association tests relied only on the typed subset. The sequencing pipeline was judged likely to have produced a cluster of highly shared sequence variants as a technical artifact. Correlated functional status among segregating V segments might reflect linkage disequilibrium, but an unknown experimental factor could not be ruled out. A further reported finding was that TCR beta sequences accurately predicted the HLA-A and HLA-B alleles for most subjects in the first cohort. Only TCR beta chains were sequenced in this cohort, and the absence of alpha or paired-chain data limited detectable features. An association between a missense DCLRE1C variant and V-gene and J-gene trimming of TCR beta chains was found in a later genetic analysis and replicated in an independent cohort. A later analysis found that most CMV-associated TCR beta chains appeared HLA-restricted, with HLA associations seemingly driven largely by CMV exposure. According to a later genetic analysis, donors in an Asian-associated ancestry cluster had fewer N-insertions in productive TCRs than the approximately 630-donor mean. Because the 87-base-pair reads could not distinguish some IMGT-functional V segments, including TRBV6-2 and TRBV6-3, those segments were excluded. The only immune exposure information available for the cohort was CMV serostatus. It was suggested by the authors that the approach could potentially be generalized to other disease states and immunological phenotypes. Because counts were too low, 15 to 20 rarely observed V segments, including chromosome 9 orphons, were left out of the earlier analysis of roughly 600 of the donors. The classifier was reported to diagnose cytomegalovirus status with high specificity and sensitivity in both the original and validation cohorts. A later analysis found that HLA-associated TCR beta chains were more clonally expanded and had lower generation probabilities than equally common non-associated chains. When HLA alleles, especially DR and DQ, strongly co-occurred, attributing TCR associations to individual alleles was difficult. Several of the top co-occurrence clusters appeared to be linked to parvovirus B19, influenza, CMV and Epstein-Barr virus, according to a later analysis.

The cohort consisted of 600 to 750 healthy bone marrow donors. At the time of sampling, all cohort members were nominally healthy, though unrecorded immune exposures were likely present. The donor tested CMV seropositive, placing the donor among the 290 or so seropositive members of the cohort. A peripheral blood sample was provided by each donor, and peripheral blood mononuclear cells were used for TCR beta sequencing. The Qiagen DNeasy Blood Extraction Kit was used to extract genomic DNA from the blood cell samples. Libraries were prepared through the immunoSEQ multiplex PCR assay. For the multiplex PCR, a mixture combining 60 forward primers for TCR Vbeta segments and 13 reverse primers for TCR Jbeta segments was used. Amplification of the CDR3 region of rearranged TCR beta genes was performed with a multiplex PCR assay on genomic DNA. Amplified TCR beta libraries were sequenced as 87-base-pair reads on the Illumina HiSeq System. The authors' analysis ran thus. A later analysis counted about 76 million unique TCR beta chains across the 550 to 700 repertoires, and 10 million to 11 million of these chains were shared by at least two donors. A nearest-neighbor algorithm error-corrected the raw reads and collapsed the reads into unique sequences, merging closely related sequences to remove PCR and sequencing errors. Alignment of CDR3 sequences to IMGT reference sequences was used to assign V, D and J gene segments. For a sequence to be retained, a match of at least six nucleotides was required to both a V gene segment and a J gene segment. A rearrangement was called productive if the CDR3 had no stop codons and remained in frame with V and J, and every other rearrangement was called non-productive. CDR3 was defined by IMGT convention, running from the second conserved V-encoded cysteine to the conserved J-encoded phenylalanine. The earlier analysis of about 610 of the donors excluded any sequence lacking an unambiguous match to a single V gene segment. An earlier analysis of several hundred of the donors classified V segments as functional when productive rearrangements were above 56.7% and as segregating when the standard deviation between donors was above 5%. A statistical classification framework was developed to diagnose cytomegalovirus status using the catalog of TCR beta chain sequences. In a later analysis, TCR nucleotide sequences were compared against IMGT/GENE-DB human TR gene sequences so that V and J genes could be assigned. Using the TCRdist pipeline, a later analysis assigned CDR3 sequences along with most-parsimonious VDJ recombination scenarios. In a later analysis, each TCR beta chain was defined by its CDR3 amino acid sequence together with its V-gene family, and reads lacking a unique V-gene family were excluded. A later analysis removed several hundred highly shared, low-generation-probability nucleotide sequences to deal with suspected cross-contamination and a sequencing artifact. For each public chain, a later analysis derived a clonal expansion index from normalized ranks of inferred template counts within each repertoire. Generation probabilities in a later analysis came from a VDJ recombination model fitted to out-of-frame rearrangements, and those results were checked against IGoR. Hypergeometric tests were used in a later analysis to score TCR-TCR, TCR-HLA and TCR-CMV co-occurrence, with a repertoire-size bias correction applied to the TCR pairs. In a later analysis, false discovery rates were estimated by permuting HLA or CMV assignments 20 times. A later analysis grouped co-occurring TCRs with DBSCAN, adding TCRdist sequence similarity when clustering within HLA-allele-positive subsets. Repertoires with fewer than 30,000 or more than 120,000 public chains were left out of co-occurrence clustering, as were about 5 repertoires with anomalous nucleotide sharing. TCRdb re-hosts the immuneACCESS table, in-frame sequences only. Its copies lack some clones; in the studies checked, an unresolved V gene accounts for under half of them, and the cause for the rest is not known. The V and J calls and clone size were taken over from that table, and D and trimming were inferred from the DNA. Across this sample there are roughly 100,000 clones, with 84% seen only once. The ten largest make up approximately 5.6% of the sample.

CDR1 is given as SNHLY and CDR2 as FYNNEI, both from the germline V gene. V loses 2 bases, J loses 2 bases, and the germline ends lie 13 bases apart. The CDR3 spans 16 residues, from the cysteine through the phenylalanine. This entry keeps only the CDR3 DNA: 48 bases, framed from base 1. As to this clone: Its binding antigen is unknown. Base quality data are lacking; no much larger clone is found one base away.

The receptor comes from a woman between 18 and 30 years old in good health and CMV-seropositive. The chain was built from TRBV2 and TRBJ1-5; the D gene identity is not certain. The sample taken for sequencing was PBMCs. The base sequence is TGTGCCAGCAGTGAAAGCAAAGGAGGTGGCAATCAGCCCCAGCATTTT. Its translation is CASSESKGGGNQPQHF.